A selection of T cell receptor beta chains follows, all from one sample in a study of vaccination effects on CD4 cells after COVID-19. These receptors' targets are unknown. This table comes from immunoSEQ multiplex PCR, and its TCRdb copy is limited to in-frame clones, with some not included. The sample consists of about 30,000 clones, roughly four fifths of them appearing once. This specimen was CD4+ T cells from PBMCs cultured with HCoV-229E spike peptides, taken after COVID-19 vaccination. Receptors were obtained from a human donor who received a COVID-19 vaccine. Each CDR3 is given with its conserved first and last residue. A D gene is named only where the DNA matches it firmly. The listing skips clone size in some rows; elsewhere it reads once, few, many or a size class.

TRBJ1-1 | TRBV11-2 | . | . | TGTGCCAGCAGCTCCCAGGGAGGGTGGGACGCTTTCTTT | CASSSQGGWDAFF
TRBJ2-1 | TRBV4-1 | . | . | TGCGCCAGCAGACACCTCGTAGGAAACAATGAGCAGTTCTTC | CASRHLVGNNEQFF
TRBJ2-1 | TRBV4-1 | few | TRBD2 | TGCGCCAGCAGCTCATCACTAGCGGTCTCCTACAATGAGCAGTTCTTC | CASSSSLAVSYNEQFF
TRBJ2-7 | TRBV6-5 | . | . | TGTGCCAGCAGTTCGGCCGTGGGGACCTACGAGCAGTACTTC | CASSSAVGTYEQYF
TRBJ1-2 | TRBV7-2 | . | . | TGTGCCAGCACCATAGGGGCCACAGCCAGCCGTGGCTACACCTTC | CASTIGATASRGYTF
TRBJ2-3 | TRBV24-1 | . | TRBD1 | TGTGCCACCAGTGATTTGGGATGGACAGGGGGAGCAGATACGCAGTATTTT | CATSDLGWTGGADTQYF
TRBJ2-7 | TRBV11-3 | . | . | TGTGCCAGCAGCTTAGAAGGTGGCTACGAGCAGTACTTC | CASSLEGGYEQYF
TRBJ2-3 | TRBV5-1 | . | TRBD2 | TGCGCCAGCAGCTTGGCCATCGGGGGGGGACCGGCAGATACGCAGTATTTT | CASSLAIGGGPADTQYF
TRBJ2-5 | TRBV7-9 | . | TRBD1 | TGTGCCAGCAGCTCGGGACAGGGGTTTCAAGAGACCCAGTACTTC | CASSSGQGFQETQYF
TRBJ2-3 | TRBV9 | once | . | TGTGCCAGCAGCGTAGGGGCTTATAGAACACATTCTAGCACAGATACGCAGTATTTT | CASSVGAYRTHSSTDTQYF
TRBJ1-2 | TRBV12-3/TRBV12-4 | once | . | TGTGCCAGCAGTGCGGGGACCAACTATGGCTACACCTTC | CASSAGTNYGYTF
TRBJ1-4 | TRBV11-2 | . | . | TGTGCCAGCAGCTTAAGGGCAGAAAATGAAAAACTGTTTTTT | CASSLRAENEKLFF
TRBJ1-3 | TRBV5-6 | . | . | TGTGCCAGCAGCTTCCAGGGTACGGTTCCTGGAAACACCATATATTTT | CASSFQGTVPGNTIYF
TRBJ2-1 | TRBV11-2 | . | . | TGTGCCAGCAGCTTAGGTACCTTAGCGGCAATCAATGAGCAGTTCTTC | CASSLGTLAAINEQFF
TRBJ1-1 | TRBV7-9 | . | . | TGTGCCAGCAGCAACCAGGGGTCCGGTACTGAAGCTTTCTTT | CASSNQGSGTEAFF
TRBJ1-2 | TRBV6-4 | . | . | TGTGCCAGCAGTGTAGACCCGGGACGGGCCTATGGCTACACCTTC | CASSVDPGRAYGYTF
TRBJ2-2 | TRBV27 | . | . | TGTGCCAGCAGGGCGGGACGGGACACCGGGGAGCTGTTTTTT | CASRAGRDTGELFF
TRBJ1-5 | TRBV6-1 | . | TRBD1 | TGTGCCAGCAGTGAATTGGGCGGGACAGGACAGCCCCAGCATTTT | CASSELGGTGQPQHF
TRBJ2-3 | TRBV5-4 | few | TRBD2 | TGTGCCAGCAGCTTACCCGAGGTTGCGGGGGGTTTGGCAGATACGCAGTATTTT | CASSLPEVAGGLADTQYF
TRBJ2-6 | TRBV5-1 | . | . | TGCGCCAGCAGCCAGGACGGCTCTGGGGCCAACGTCCTGACTTTC | CASSQDGSGANVLTF
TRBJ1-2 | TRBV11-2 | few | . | TGTGCCAGCAGCATACGGCCCGGGGTTAACTATGGCTACACCTTC | CASSIRPGVNYGYTF
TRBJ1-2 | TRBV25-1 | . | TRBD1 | TGTGCCAGCAAACACTTTGGACAGGGATCTGGCTACACCTTC | CASKHFGQGSGYTF
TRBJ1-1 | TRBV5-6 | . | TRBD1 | TGTGCCAGCAGCTTGAGGGGACAGGCTTTCTTT | CASSLRGQAFF
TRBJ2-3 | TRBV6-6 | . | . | TGTGCCAGCAGTTTCCGCGGGGCCGTTTTAGATACGCAGTATTTT | CASSFRGAVLDTQYF
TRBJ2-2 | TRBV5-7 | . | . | TGTGCCAGCAGCTTGGGGTGCCCCCATAACACCGGGGAGCTGTTTTTT | CASSLGCPHNTGELFF
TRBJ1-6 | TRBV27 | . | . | TGTGCCAGCAGTGGACTCGTCGGCTATAATTCACCCCTCCACTTT | CASSGLVGYNSPLHF
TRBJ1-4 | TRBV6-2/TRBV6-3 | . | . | TGTGCCAGCAGTGTGGACCTGAATGAAAAACTGTTTTTT | CASSVDLNEKLFF
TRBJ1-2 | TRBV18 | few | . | TGTGCCAGCTCACCCGGACCGTACTATGGCTACACCTTC | CASSPGPYYGYTF
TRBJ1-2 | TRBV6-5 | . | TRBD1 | TGTGCCAGCTCTTCCGGGACAGGGATCTACTATGGCTACACCTTC | CASSSGTGIYYGYTF
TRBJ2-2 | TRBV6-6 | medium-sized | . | TGTGCCAGCAATGGGAAATACACCGGGGAGCTGTTTTTT | CASNGKYTGELFF
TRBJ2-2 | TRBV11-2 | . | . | TGTGCCAGCAGAACATCGAGAAAACCGACGGCCGGGGAGCTGTTTTTT | CASRTSRKPTAGELFF
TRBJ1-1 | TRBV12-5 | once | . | TGTGCTAGTGGTTTGGTAGAACTCTCAGGCTACACTGAAGCTTTCTTT | CASGLVELSGYTEAFF